What follows is one T cell receptor beta chain and its context. This clone was seen more than once but under ten times. There is no known antigen for this receptor. Base qualities are not at hand, and no much larger clone is one base apart. The sample is drawn from a study of shared T cell receptors in the human thymus (dated by TCRdb to about 2021). Turning to the overall study: The study examined how the human thymus generates shared, self-reactive T-cell receptor alpha chains.

The library relied on the immunoSEQ multiplex PCR assay. The clones in this table, taken by TCRdb from immuneACCESS, are in-frame only. Not every clone is retained; where verified, under half of the shortfall comes from an unresolved V gene, and the cause of the rest is unknown. For this sample the table gives hundreds of thousands of clones, of which approximately 85% were detected only once. The ten top clones hold more than 0.008% of the sample. The same sample was also studied in work on human thymus T cells. The second study also describes: In Finland, the donors were immunologically healthy infants who were having open corrective cardiac surgery for congenital heart defects. The thymus tissue came from surgical resects taken out during corrective cardiac surgery. Biased V and J gene segment usage appeared to be present in both thymic and peripheral blood repertoires. Highly overlapping thymic TCR repertoires among unrelated individuals were reported in the related research. The study described the TCR alpha and beta repertoires in under 10 infant thymus samples and four matching peripheral blood samples. The infant donors were 7 to 244 days old, and the cohort included a handful of males and a couple of females. Thymocytes were mechanically released from the tissue and were stored as pellets of about 9.5-33 million cells at -70 degrees C. A QIAsymphony instrument was used to extract genomic DNA from frozen cell pellets. Using the immunoSEQ multiplex PCR assay, the TCRB and TCRAD loci were amplified from a standardized quantity of quality-controlled genomic DNA. The amplicons spanned the V(D)J region and were long enough to cover the CDR3 and allow V and J genes to be identified. The amplicons were sequenced on an Illumina platform via the commercial immunoSEQ service. Primer bias and sequencing errors were corrected as previously described, and TCRAD and TCRB definitions were based on the IMGT database. immunoSEQ Analyzer 3.0 and VDJTools were used for repertoire analysis, which covered basic statistics, V/J segment usage, diversity estimates, rarefaction and pairwise overlap. Chao1, ChaoE, Efron-Thisted, Shannon and inverse Simpson indices were used to estimate diversity, which was also estimated on datasets down-sampled to the smallest sample. Repertoire overlap was determined by strict matching of CDR3 nucleotide sequence, V gene and J gene, and Jaccard-based multidimensional scaling clustering was applied. On average, about 800,000 unique TCRB clonotypes were obtained from thymus samples, compared with some 84,000 from blood samples.

Material for sequencing was thymocytes. The sequence derives from a girl under three years old with a congenital heart defect. Donor details come from another sample of the same person, matched by shared clones.

For the CDR3, the sequence is CAISGVNGYTF. The nucleotide sequence is given as TGTGCCATATCAGGGGTGAATGGCTACACCTTC. The V gene is TRBV19 and the J gene is TRBJ1-2; TRBD1 is a weak D gene call, 6 bases matching. The CDR3 covers 11 residues, taking in both the cysteine and the phenylalanine. This entry keeps only the CDR3 DNA: 33 bases, framed from base 1. The V end loses 10 bases and the J end loses 6 bases, and a stretch of 12 bases separates them. Taken from the germline V gene (reference sequence), the CDR1 and CDR2 loops are LNHDA and SQIVND.